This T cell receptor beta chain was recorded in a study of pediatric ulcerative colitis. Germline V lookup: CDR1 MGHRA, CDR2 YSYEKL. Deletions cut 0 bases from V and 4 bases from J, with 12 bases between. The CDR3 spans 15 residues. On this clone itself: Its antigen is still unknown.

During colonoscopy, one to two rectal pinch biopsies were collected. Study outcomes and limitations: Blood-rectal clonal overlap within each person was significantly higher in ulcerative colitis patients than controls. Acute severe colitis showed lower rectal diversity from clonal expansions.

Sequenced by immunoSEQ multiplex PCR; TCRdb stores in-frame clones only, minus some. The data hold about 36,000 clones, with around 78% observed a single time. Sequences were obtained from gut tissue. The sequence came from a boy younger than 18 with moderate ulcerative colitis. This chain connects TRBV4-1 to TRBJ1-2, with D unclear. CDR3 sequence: CASSQDRTVPYGYTF. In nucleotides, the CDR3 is TGCGCCAGCAGCCAAGATAGGACTGTACCCTATGGCTACACCTTC.